The 20 T cell receptor beta chains given below trace back to one sample, sequenced in a study of CXCR3-negative and CXCR3-positive naive CD8 T cells. 5' RACE with UMI labels generated the TRB cDNA libraries. TCRdb reanalyzed the 5' RACE reads, giving one entry per CDR3 protein sequence and no DNA. Recorded for this sample: about 41,000 distinct CDR3 sequences. The specimen was naive CXCR3- CD8+ T cells from blood. The subset denotes: CD45RO-CCR7+CD27+CD95- naive CD8+ T cells lacking CXCR3 (TNR3-). The source is a human donor in good health. Some clones in this sample may be carry-over from other donors' samples.

The genes are TRBV5-1 and TRBJ2-7; TCRdb's D call, TRBD1, is unchecked because there is no DNA. The CDR3 loop spans 14 amino acids. The germline V gene encodes CDR1 SGHRS and CDR2 YFSETQ. CDR3 in amino acids: CASSLDAGAGEQYF.

This sequence joins TRBV7-9 and TRBJ1-1. In germline, CDR1 is SEHNR, CDR2 FQNEAQ (reference sequence). The CDR3 has 18 amino acids. CDR3 residues: CASSLIGGQKNMNTEAFF.

CDR3 region: CSVEDRRELYQGTQYF. J is TRBJ2-5 and V is TRBV29-1. Per the germline V gene, CDR1 is SQVTM and CDR2 is ANQGSEA. This CDR3 has 16 residues.

The chain joins TRBV20-1 to TRBJ2-7; the D call of TRBD1 rests on TCRdb alone, since no DNA is present to check it. This CDR3 contains 14 residues. Germline loops: CDR1 DFQATT, CDR2 SNEGSKA (reference sequence). The CDR3 sequence is CSASTRGLSDEQYF.

The rearrangement uses TRBV7-6 and TRBJ2-2. In germline, CDR1 is SGHVS, CDR2 FNYEAQ. This CDR3 comprises 14 residues. The CDR3 protein is CASSLDAGTGELFF. The full variable domain, its missing parts supplied by reference TRBV7-6 and TRBJ2-2, is GAGVSQSPRYKVTKRGQDVALRCDPISGHVSLYWYRQALGQGPEFLTYFNYEAQQDKSGLPNDRFSAERPEGSISTLTIQRTEQRDSAMYRCASSLDAGTGELFFGEGSRLTVL.

V and J are TRBV29-1 and TRBJ2-3; TCRdb outputs TRBD1, but without DNA this stays unchecked. The CDR3 extends over 13 amino acids. Germline V gene data show CDR1 as SQVTM and CDR2 as ANQGSEA. The CDR3 is CSIPGTATDTQYF.

V gene TRBV7-9 combines with J gene TRBJ1-2. CDR1 is SEHNR and CDR2 is FQNEAQ in the germline V gene (reference sequence). This CDR3 is 13 amino acids long. CDR3 sequence reads: CASSLALTYGYTF.

This rearrangement joins TRBV7-3 to TRBJ2-1. CDR3 length: 14 amino acids. From germline, CDR1 is SGHTA and CDR2 FQGTGA. The CDR3 sequence is CASSLTGPFNEQFF. The full variable domain, rest sourced from reference TRBV7-3 and TRBJ2-1, is GAGVSQTPSNKVTEKGKYVELRCDPISGHTALYWYRQSLGQGPEFLIYFQGTGAADDSGLPNDRFFAVRPEGSVSTLKIQRTERGDSAVYLCASSLTGPFNEQFFGPGTRLTVL.

The genes are TRBV29-1 and TRBJ2-6. Germline V CDR1 and CDR2: SQVTM, ANQGSEA. The CDR3 sequence is 12 residues long. The CDR3 here is CSVGDGANVLTF.

V is TRBV7-9 and J is TRBJ2-7; TCRdb's D call of TRBD1 is untestable without DNA. Germline assignment: CDR1 SEHNR and CDR2 FQNEAQ (reference sequence). This CDR3 region has 15 residues. CDR3 loop: CASSVGGQGFYEQYF.

The gene calls are TRBV29-1 and TRBJ2-1; TCRdb indicates TRBD1, and absent DNA this call remains unverified. The CDR3 consists of 16 residues. The V gene's germline CDR1 is SQVTM and CDR2 ANQGSEA. The CDR3 is CSVVDEGVSSYNEQFF.

The rearrangement uses TRBV27 and TRBJ1-1; there is no DNA to check the TCRdb D call of TRBD1. This CDR3 has 18 residues. Germline CDR1 reads MNHEY; CDR2 reads SMNVEV (reference sequence). Here the CDR3 reads CASSEPVPGDRGVREAFF.

The chain has TRBV29-1 and TRBJ2-5; TCRdb picks TRBD2, but there is no DNA to check that call. The CDR3 runs 14 residues. The germline V gene has CDR1 SQVTM and CDR2 ANQGSEA. This chain's CDR3 is CSVRTSGGQETQYF.

J is TRBJ2-1 and V is TRBV6-4; TCRdb's D call of TRBD2 is untestable without DNA. The length of the CDR3 is 15 residues. Germline lookup yields CDR1 MRHNA and CDR2 SNTAGT. The CDR3 loop reads CASKSGTSGYNEQFF.

CDR3 sequence: CASSYSLIPLAGGTTDTQYF. This rearrangement joins TRBV6-5 to TRBJ2-3; TCRdb indicates TRBD2, and absent DNA this call remains unverified. CDR1 is MNHEY, CDR2 SVGAGI, per germline. This CDR3 comprises 20 residues.

The V call is TRBV29-1, the J call TRBJ2-1. From germline, CDR1 is SQVTM and CDR2 ANQGSEA. The length of the CDR3 is 16 residues. The CDR3 region is CSVLGFGQESYNEQFF.

V is TRBV29-1 and J is TRBJ1-1. Germline V lookup: CDR1 SQVTM, CDR2 ANQGSEA. The CDR3 spans 11 residues. The chain's CDR3 is CSVVSNTEAFF. Together with reference TRBV29-1 and TRBJ1-1, the CDR3 gives the full variable domain: SAVISQKPSRDICQRGTSLTIQCQVDSQVTMMFWYRQQPGQSLTLIATANQGSEATYESGFVIDKFPISRPNLTFSTLTVSNMSPEDSSIYLCSVVSNTEAFFGQGTRLTVV.

V gene TRBV12-3 or TRBV12-4 combines with J gene TRBJ2-7; lacking DNA, the TRBD1 call made by TCRdb goes unchecked. This CDR3 contains 12 residues. The CDR3 protein is CASSSGGYEQYF.

The genes are TRBV23-1 and TRBJ1-1. TRBV23-1 is flagged as an ORF with uncertain function. The CDR3 runs 11 residues. CDR3: CASSRGHEAFF.

V and J are TRBV27 and TRBJ1-2; TCRdb selects TRBD1, and the lack of DNA leaves this call unchecked. CDR3 length equals 16 residues. Germline CDR1 is MNHEY and CDR2 is SMNVEV (reference sequence). CDR3: CASSSMAGQKDYGYTF.